This T cell receptor beta chain was sequenced for a study of T cell responses to AZD1222 COVID-19 vaccine. Whole-study findings and limits: At baseline, just 5 or 6 AZD1222 recipients tested seropositive.

Using immunoSEQ multiplex PCR, the repertoire was profiled, and TCRdb retains in-frame clones only, with some absent. This table has roughly 120,000 clones, 87% appearing once. V lost 5 bases and J lost 4, with 14 bases in between. From germline, CDR1 is SGHAT and CDR2 FQDESV (reference sequence). This CDR3 comprises 14 residues. As to this clone: Antigen unknown.

The sample here was peripheral blood, taken on day 0 of AZD1222 vaccination. This sequence joins TRBV11-1 and TRBJ1-1, with D unclear. This receptor was taken from an adult in good health. The CDR3 nucleotides are TGTGCCAGCAGCGAACCGGGCCGCTCCACTGAAGCTTTCTTT. Residues: CASSEPGRSTEAFF.